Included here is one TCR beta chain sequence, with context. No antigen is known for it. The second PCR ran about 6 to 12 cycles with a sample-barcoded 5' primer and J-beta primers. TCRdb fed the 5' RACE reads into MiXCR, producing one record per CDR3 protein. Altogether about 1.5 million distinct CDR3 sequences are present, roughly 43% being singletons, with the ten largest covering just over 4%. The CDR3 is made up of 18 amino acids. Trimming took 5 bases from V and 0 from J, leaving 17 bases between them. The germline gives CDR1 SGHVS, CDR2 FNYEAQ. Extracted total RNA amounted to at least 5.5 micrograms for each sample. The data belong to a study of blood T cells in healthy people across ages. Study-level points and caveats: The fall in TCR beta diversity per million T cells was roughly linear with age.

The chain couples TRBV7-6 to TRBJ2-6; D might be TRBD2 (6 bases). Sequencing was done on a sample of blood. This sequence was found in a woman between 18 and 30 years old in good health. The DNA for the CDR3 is TGTGCCAGCAGCCTCTACGGGCCGGGACTCTCTGGGGCCAACGTCCTGACTTTC. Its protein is CASSLYGPGLSGANVLTF.